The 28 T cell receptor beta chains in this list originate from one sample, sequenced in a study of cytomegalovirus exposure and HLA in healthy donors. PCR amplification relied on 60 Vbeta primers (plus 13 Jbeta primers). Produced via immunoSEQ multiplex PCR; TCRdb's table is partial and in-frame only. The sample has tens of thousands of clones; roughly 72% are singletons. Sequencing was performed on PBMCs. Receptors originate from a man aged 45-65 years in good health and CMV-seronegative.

CDR3 in amino acids: CASSQGQGAGQPQHF. Written as DNA, the CDR3 is TGTGCCAGCAGCCAAGGACAGGGGGCTGGTCAGCCCCAGCATTTT. This chain links TRBV28 with TRBJ1-5, with 11 positions matching TRBD1. Germline values: CDR1 MDHEN, CDR2 SYDVKM. CDR3 length equals 15 residues. Unmatched junction bases numbered 7, after V lost 6 bases and J lost 6 bases.

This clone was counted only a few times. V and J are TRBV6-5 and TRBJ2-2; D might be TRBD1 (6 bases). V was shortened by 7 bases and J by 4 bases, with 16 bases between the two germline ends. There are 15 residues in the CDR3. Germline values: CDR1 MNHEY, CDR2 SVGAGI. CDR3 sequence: CASISPGHSTGELFF. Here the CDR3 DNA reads TGTGCCAGCATCTCACCGGGACACTCCACCGGGGAGCTGTTTTTT.

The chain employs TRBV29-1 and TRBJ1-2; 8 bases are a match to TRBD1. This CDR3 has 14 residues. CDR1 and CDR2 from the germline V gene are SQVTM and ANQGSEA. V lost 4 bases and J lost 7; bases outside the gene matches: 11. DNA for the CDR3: TGCAGCGTTGCCCGGCCAGGGGGCGATGCTGGCTACACCTTC. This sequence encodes CSVARPGGDAGYTF.

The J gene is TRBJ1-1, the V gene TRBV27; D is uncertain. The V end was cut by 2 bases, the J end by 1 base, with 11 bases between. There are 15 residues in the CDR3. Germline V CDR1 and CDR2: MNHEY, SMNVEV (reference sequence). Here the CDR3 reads CASSLKPLPNTEAFF. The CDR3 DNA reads TGTGCCAGCAGTTTAAAGCCTTTACCGAACACTGAAGCTTTCTTT.

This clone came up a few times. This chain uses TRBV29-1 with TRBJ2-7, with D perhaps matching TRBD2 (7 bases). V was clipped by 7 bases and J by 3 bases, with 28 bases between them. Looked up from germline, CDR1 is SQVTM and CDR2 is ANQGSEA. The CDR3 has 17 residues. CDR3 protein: CSASSGAGRGPYYEQYF. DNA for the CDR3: TGCAGCGCATCCTCCGGGGCGGGGCGGGGGCCCTACTACGAGCAGTACTTC.

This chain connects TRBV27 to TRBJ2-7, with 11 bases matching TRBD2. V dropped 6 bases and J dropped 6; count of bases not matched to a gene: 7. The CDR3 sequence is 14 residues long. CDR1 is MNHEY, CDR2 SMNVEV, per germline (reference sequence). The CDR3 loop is CASSPGTSGSEQYF. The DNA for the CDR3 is TGTGCCAGCAGCCCCGGGACTAGCGGTAGCGAGCAGTACTTC.

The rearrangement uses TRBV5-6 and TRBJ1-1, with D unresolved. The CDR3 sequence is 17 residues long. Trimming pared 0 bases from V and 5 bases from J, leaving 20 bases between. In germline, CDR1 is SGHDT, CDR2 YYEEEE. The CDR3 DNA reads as TGTGCCAGCAGCTTGGTAGGCGGGGATGGAAGGCGGACTGAAGCTTTCTTT. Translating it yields CASSLVGGDGRRTEAFF.

The CDR3 DNA sequence: TGTGCCACCCGCCCCGGGACACTTAATTCACCCCTCCACTTT. It translates to CATRPGTLNSPLHF. The rearrangement joins TRBV6-5 to TRBJ1-6; D perhaps matches TRBD1 (6 bases). Germline CDR1 MNHEY, CDR2 SVGAGI. The CDR3 sequence is 14 residues long. Trimming removed 10 bases at V and 6 bases at J, with 16 bases between.

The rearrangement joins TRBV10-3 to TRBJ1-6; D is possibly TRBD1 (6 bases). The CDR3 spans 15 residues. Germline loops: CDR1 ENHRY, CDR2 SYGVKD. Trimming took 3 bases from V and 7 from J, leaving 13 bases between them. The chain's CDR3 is CAISEGQGSNSPLHF. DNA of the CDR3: TGTGCCATCAGTGAAGGGCAGGGGAGCAATTCACCCCTCCACTTT.

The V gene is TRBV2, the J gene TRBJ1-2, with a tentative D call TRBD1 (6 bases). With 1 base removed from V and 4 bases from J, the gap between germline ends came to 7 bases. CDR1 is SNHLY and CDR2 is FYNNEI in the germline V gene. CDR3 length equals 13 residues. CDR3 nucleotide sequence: TGTGCCAGCAGTGAAGGGGGGCCCTATGGCTACACCTTC. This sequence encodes CASSEGGPYGYTF.

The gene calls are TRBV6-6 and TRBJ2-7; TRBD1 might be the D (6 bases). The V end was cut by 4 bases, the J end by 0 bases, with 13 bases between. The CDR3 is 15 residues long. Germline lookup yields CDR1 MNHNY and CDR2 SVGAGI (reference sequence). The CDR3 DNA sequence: TGTGCCAGCAGTTTTACCGGGACAACCTCCTACGAGCAGTACTTC. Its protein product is CASSFTGTTSYEQYF.

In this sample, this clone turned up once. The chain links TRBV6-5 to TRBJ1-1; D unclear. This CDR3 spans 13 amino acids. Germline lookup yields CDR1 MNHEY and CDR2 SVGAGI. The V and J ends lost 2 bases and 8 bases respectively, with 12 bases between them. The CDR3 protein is CASSYGWRAEAFF. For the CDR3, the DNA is TGTGCCAGCAGTTACGGGTGGAGGGCGGAAGCTTTCTTT.

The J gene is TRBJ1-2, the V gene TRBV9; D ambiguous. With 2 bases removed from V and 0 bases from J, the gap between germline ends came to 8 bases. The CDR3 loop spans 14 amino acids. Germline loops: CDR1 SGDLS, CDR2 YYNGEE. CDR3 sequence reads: CASSVSGANYGYTF. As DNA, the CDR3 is TGTGCCAGCAGCGTTTCCGGGGCTAACTATGGCTACACCTTC.

CDR3 in DNA: TGCAGCGCCCAATCAGGTGACACTGAAGCTTTCTTT. Translating gives CSAQSGDTEAFF. The chain couples TRBV29-1 to TRBJ1-1; D call uncertain. The ends were cut back, 7 bases at V and 3 bases at J, with 12 bases in the middle. In germline, CDR1 is SQVTM, CDR2 ANQGSEA. This CDR3 has 12 residues.

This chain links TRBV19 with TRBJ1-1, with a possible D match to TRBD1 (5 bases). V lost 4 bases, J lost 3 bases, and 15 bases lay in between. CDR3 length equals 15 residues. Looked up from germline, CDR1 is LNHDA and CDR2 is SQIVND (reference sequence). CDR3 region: CASSKVWEGDTEAFF. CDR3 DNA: TGTGCCAGTAGTAAAGTCTGGGAAGGGGACACTGAAGCTTTCTTT.

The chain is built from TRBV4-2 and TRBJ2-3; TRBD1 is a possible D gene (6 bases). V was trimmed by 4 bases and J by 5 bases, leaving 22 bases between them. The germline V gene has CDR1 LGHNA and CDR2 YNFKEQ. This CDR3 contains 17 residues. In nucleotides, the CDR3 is TGTGCCAGCAGCCGAGAAGGGGGAATTCCCGCGGGAGATACGCAGTATTTT. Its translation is CASSREGGIPAGDTQYF.

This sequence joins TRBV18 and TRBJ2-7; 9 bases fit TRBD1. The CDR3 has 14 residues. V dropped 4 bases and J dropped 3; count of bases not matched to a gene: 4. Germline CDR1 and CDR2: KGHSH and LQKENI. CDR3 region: CASSRGQGSYEQYF. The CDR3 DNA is TGTGCCAGCTCACGGGGACAGGGAAGCTACGAGCAGTACTTC.

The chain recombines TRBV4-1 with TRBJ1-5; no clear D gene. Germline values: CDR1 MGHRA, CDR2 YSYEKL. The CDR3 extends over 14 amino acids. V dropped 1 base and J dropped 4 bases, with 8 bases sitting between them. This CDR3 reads CASSQVSTNQPQHF. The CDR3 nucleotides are TGCGCCAGCAGCCAAGTCTCCACAAATCAGCCCCAGCATTTT.

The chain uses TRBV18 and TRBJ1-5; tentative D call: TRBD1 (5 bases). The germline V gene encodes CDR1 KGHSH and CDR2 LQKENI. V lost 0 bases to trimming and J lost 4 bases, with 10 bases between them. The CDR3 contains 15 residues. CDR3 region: CASSPPLGTNQPQHF. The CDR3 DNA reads TGTGCCAGCTCACCACCGTTGGGGACTAATCAGCCCCAGCATTTT.

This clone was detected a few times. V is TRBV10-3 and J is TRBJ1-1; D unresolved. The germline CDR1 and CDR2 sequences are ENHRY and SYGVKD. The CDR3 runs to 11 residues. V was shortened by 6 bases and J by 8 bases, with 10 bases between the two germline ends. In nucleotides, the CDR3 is TGTGCCATCAGCCACTTTGAAGAAGCTTTCTTT. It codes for CAISHFEEAFF.

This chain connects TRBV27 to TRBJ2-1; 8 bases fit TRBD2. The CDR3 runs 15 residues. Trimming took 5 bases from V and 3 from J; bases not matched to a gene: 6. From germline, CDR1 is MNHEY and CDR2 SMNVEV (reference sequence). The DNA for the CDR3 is TGTGCCAGCAGTGGCGGGACTAGTCTCTACAATGAGCAGTTCTTC. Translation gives CASSGGTSLYNEQFF.

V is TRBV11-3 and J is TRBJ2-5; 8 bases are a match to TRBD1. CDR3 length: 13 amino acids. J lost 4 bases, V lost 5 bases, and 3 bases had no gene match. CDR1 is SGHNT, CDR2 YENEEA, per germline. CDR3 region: CASSPTGGETQYF. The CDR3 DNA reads TGTGCCAGCAGCCCAACAGGGGGAGAGACCCAGTACTTC.

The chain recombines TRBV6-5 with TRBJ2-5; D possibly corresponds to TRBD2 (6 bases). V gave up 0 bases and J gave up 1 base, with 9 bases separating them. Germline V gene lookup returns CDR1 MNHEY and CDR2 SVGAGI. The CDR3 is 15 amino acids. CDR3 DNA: TGTGCCAGCAGTTACTCTCAGACTAGCCAAGAGACCCAGTACTTC. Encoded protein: CASSYSQTSQETQYF.

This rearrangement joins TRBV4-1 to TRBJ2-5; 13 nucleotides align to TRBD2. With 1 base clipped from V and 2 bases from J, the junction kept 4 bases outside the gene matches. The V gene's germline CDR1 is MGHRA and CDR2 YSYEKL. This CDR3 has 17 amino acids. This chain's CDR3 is CASSQGLAGGRQETQYF. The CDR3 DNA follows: TGCGCCAGCAGCCAAGGACTAGCGGGGGGTCGACAAGAGACCCAGTACTTC.

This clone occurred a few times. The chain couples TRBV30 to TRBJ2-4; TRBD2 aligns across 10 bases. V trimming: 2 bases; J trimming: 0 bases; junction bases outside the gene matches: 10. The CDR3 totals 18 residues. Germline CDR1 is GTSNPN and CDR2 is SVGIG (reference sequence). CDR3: CAWSLIAGGGVAKNIQYF. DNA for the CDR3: TGTGCCTGGAGTCTTATAGCGGGGGGCGGAGTAGCCAAAAACATTCAGTACTTC. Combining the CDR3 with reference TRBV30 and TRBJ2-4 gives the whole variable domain SQTIHQWPATLVQPVGSPLSLECTVEGTSNPNLYWYRQAAGRGLQLLFYSVGIGQISSEVPQNLSASRPQDRQFILSSKKLLLSDSGFYLCAWSLIAGGGVAKNIQYFGAGTRLSVL.

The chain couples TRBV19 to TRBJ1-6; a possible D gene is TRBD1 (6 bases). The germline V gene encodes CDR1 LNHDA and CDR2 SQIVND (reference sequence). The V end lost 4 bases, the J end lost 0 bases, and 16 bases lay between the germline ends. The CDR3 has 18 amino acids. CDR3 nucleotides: TGTGCCAGTAGTACCCGGACAGAGCTGAGCTCCTATAATTCACCCCTCCACTTT. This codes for CASSTRTELSSYNSPLHF.

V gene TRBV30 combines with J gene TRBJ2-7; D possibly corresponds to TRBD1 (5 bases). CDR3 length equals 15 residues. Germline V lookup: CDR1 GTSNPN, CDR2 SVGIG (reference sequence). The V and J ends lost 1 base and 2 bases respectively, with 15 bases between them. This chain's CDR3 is CAWSEGLELPYEQYF. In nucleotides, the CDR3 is TGTGCCTGGAGTGAGGGGCTAGAACTTCCCTACGAGCAGTACTTC.

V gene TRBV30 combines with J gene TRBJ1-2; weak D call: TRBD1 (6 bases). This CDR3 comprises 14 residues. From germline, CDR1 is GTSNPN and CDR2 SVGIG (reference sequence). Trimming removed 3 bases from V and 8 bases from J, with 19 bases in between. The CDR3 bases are TGTGCCTGGAGCGTAGGGATGGGGGCAGGAGGCTACACCTTC. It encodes CAWSVGMGAGGYTF.